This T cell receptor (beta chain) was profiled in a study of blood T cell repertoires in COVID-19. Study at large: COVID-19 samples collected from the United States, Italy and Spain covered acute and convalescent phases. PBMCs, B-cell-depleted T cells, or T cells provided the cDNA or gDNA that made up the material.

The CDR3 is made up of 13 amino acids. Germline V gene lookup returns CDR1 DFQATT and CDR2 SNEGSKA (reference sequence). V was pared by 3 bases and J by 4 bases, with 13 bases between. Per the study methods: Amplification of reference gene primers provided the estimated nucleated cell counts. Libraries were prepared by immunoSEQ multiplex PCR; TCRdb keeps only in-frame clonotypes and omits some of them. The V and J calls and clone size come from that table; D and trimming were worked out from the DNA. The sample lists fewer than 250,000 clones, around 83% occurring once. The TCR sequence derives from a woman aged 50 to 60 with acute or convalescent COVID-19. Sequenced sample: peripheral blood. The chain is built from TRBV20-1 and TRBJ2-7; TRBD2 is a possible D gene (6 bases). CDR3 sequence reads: CSASSRGWYEQYF. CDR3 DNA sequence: TGCAGTGCTAGTTCTCGGGGGTGGTACGAGCAGTACTTC.